The rows below give T cell receptor beta chains drawn from one sample of a study of T cell changes during pregnancy in multiple sclerosis. Only in-frame clones appear in the TCRdb table, and some are missing; sequencing was by immunoSEQ multiplex PCR. The sample records under 90,000 clones, roughly 94% being singletons. The specimen was peripheral blood, collected in the second trimester of pregnancy. The receptor source for this set is a female donor in good health, enrolled as a control in a pregnancy study. Each CDR3 is given with its conserved first and last residue. Fields, in order: J gene, clone size, V gene, D gene, CDR3 protein, CDR3 DNA. A D gene is named only where the DNA matches it firmly. The size entry is marked missing in some rows and otherwise reads once, few, many or a size class.

TRBJ2-7 | once | TRBV4-2 | TRBD2 | CASSPGSGTSGIPYEQYF | TGTGCCAGCAGCCCAGGATCTGGGACTAGCGGGATACCTTACGAGCAGTACTTC
TRBJ2-7 | NA | TRBV2 | NA | CASSDPAGWGEQYF | TGTGCCAGCAGCGACCCGGCGGGGTGGGGAGAGCAGTACTTC
TRBJ2-1 | once | TRBV27 | TRBD2 | CASSEREGLNEQFF | TGTGCCAGCAGCGAGCGGGAGGGTCTGAATGAGCAGTTCTTC
TRBJ2-7 | NA | TRBV11-2 | TRBD2 | CASSSSPSGASYEQYF | TGTGCCAGCAGCTCCTCCCCCAGCGGGGCCTCCTACGAGCAGTACTTC
TRBJ2-6 | NA | TRBV19 | NA | CASLYSGANVLTF | TGTGCCTCACTTTACTCTGGGGCCAACGTCCTGACTTTC
TRBJ2-7 | NA | TRBV4-1 | NA | CASSRDYLSYEQYF | TGCGCCAGCAGCCGTGACTACCTCTCCTACGAGCAGTACTTC
TRBJ2-5 | NA | TRBV13 | TRBD2 | CASRGLAADQETQYF | TGTGCCAGCAGGGGACTAGCGGCCGACCAAGAGACCCAGTACTTC
TRBJ2-1 | NA | TRBV11-2 | TRBD2 | CASSLEASREGPNEQFF | TGTGCCAGCAGCTTAGAGGCCTCGCGGGAGGGCCCCAATGAGCAGTTCTTC
TRBJ2-1 | NA | TRBV30 | TRBD2 | CAWAPDGLAGIEQFF | TGTGCCTGGGCCCCAGATGGACTAGCGGGAATTGAGCAGTTCTTC
TRBJ1-1 | NA | TRBV27 | NA | CASSFRQEGEAFF | TGTGCCAGCAGTTTCAGGCAGGAGGGTGAAGCTTTCTTT
TRBJ1-1 | NA | TRBV29-1 | NA | CSVDHLQGRRAFF | TGCAGCGTTGACCACCTGCAGGGAAGACGGGCTTTCTTT
TRBJ2-5 | once | TRBV7-8 | NA | CASSLPGGYQETQYF | TGTGCCAGCAGCTTACCAGGGGGGTACCAAGAGACCCAGTACTTC
TRBJ2-1 | NA | TRBV11-2 | TRBD1 | CASSPGTGTGNEQFF | TGTGCCAGCAGTCCCGGGACAGGGACGGGGAATGAGCAGTTCTTC
TRBJ2-5 | few | TRBV18 | NA | CASSPRARETQYF | TGTGCCAGCTCACCACGCGCGAGGGAGACCCAGTACTTC
TRBJ2-1 | NA | TRBV7-2 | TRBD2 | CASSFPTAGVYDEQFF | TGTGCCAGCAGCTTCCCCACAGCGGGAGTTTACGATGAGCAGTTCTTC
TRBJ2-3 | NA | TRBV5-1 | NA | CASSLGRESPDTQYF | TGCGCCAGCAGCTTGGGTCGGGAGAGCCCAGATACGCAGTATTTT
TRBJ2-5 | NA | TRBV27 | NA | CASGLPQETQYF | TGTGCCTCCGGTCTGCCCCAAGAGACCCAGTACTTC
TRBJ2-5 | NA | TRBV25-1 | TRBD1 | CASSGHRGVKETQYF | TGTGCCAGCAGTGGTCACAGGGGAGTAAAAGAGACCCAGTACTTC
TRBJ1-1 | once | TRBV27 | TRBD1 | CASTKQGLNTEAFF | TGTGCCAGCACAAAACAGGGGTTGAACACTGAAGCTTTCTTT
TRBJ2-7 | NA | TRBV7-9 | TRBD1 | CASSSGQGVNEQYF | TGTGCCAGCAGCTCGGGGCAGGGGGTCAACGAGCAGTACTTC
TRBJ2-6 | NA | TRBV15 | NA | CATREVDASGANVLTF | TGTGCCACCAGGGAGGTAGACGCCTCTGGGGCCAACGTCCTGACTTTC
TRBJ2-2 | NA | TRBV18 | NA | CASSPGRDTGELFF | TGTGCCAGCTCACCAGGTAGAGACACCGGGGAGCTGTTTTTT
TRBJ1-2 | once | TRBV5-6 | NA | CASSLAGEVRGYTF | TGTGCCAGCAGCTTGGCCGGAGAGGTCCGTGGCTACACCTTC
TRBJ2-1 | few | TRBV18 | NA | CASSPTMEYNEQFF | TGTGCCAGCTCACCAACGATGGAGTACAATGAGCAGTTCTTC
TRBJ1-5 | once | TRBV5-4 | TRBD1 | CASSQDLGTGTQPQHF | TGTGCCAGCAGCCAAGATTTGGGGACAGGGACCCAGCCCCAGCATTTT
TRBJ2-3 | once | TRBV5-5 | TRBD2 | CASSFPGTSGPRASTDTQYF | TGTGCCAGCAGCTTCCCCGGGACTAGCGGGCCCCGTGCTAGCACAGATACGCAGTATTTT
TRBJ2-5 | NA | TRBV5-6 | NA | CASSLGGAGVGGTQYF | TGTGCCAGCAGCTTGGGCGGGGCAGGAGTCGGGGGGACCCAGTACTTC
TRBJ1-1 | NA | TRBV5-6 | TRBD1 | CASSSTGGTEAFF | TGTGCCAGCAGCTCAACAGGGGGCACTGAAGCTTTCTTT
TRBJ1-5 | NA | TRBV7-8 | NA | CASSLAADYSNQPQHF | TGTGCCAGCAGCTTAGCTGCAGATTATAGCAATCAGCCCCAGCATTTT
TRBJ1-4 | NA | TRBV18 | NA | CASSQDRGDEKLFF | TGTGCCAGCTCACAAGACAGAGGAGACGAAAAACTGTTTTTT
TRBJ2-2 | NA | TRBV7-7 | NA | CASSFTSAGELFF | TGTGCTAGCAGCTTTACTAGTGCCGGGGAGCTGTTTTTT
TRBJ2-2 | NA | TRBV6-1 | NA | CASEITGTNTGELFF | TGTGCCAGCGAAATTACAGGGACCAACACCGGGGAGCTGTTTTTT
TRBJ1-3 | NA | TRBV7-3 | NA | CASSPNSGNTIYF | TGTGCCAGCAGCCCTAACTCTGGAAACACCATATATTTT
TRBJ1-2 | NA | TRBV19 | NA | CASTDLRGNLYGYTF | TGTGCCAGTACGGACCTCCGGGGTAACCTCTATGGCTACACCTTC
TRBJ2-1 | once | TRBV7-2 | TRBD2 | CASSLQSGDNEQFF | TGTGCCAGCAGCTTACAAAGCGGGGATAATGAGCAGTTCTTC
TRBJ2-2 | few | TRBV6-4 | TRBD2 | CASSGLAGANTGELFF | TGTGCCAGCTCGGGACTAGCGGGGGCCAACACCGGGGAGCTGTTTTTT
TRBJ2-7 | NA | TRBV5-1 | TRBD1 | CASSFPGQGYAEQYF | TGCGCCAGCAGCTTCCCGGGACAGGGTTATGCCGAGCAGTACTTC
TRBJ1-5 | NA | TRBV5-5 | TRBD1 | CASSLTGVQPQHF | TGTGCCAGCAGCTTAACAGGGGTTCAGCCCCAGCATTTT
TRBJ2-1 | once | TRBV7-9 | TRBD1 | CASSAGLRTGFNEQFF | TGTGCCAGCAGCGCGGGCCTCCGGACAGGCTTTAATGAGCAGTTCTTC
TRBJ2-3 | once | TRBV29-1 | NA | CSVEIGATDTQYF | TGCAGCGTTGAAATAGGAGCCACAGATACGCAGTATTTT
TRBJ1-1 | few | TRBV29-1 | NA | CSVLEVDTEAFF | TGCAGCGTCCTAGAGGTGGACACTGAAGCTTTCTTT
TRBJ1-5 | NA | TRBV27 | TRBD1 | CASSPGTGFGQPQHF | TGTGCCAGCAGTCCCGGGACAGGTTTCGGCCAGCCCCAGCATTTT
TRBJ2-5 | NA | TRBV4-2 | TRBD2 | CASSPRRGGGETQYF | TGTGCCAGCAGCCCCCGGCGGGGGGGCGGGGAGACCCAGTACTTC
TRBJ2-1 | NA | TRBV19 | TRBD2 | CASSSGREQFF | TGTGCCAGTAGTAGCGGGAGGGAGCAGTTCTTC
TRBJ2-7 | NA | TRBV5-1 | TRBD1 | CASSLGGTGSYEQYF | TGCGCCAGCAGCTTGGGAGGGACAGGGTCCTACGAGCAGTACTTC
TRBJ2-3 | NA | TRBV28 | NA | CASSLVQTDTQYF | TGTGCCAGCAGTTTAGTCCAGACAGATACGCAGTATTTT
TRBJ2-1 | NA | TRBV2 | NA | CASTKRDPGGNEQFF | TGTGCCAGCACCAAACGGGATCCCGGGGGCAATGAGCAGTTCTTC
TRBJ2-1 | once | TRBV27 | TRBD2 | CASSRLAGGRGNEQFF | TGTGCCAGCAGTCGTCTAGCGGGAGGCCGAGGCAATGAGCAGTTCTTC
TRBJ2-7 | NA | TRBV2 | TRBD1 | CASSVSGGSYEQYF | TGTGCCAGCAGTGTATCAGGGGGCTCCTACGAGCAGTACTTC
TRBJ1-1 | NA | TRBV5-8 | NA | CASIVGGPMNTEAFF | TGTGCCAGCATTGTTGGGGGCCCTATGAACACTGAAGCTTTCTTT
TRBJ2-1 | NA | TRBV28 | TRBD2 | CASSSLAGVNNEQFF | TGTGCCAGCAGTTCCCTAGCGGGAGTTAACAATGAGCAGTTCTTC